This T cell receptor beta chain came from a study of cytomegalovirus exposure and HLA in healthy donors. CDR1 and CDR2 (germline): LNHNV, YYDKDF (reference sequence). The CDR3 length is 14 residues. The germline V and J ends were trimmed by 3 bases and 1 base, with 7 bases remaining between them. Amplification used 60 Vbeta primers and 13 Jbeta primers. This table comes from immunoSEQ multiplex PCR, and its TCRdb copy is limited to in-frame clones, with some not included. The sample records approximately 140,000 clones, roughly three quarters being singletons. Sequenced material: PBMCs. This sequence joins TRBV15 and TRBJ1-3; D is perhaps TRBD1 (5 bases). The source of this sequence is a woman in her 50s in good health and CMV-seronegative. The CDR3 nucleotides are TGTGCCACCAGCAGTAGGGGATCTGGAAACACCATATATTTT. Residues: CATSSRGSGNTIYF. Full variable domain (outside the CDR3, taken from reference TRBV15 and TRBJ1-3): DAMVIQNPRYQVTQFGKPVTLSCSQTLNHNVMYWYQQKSSQAPKLLFHYYDKDFNNEADTPDNFQSRRPNTSFCFLDIRSPGLGDTAMYLCATSSRGSGNTIYFGEGSWLTVV.